Presented here are 20 T cell receptor beta chains from one specimen sequenced in a study of cytomegalovirus exposure and HLA in healthy donors. Repertoires were generated with immunoSEQ multiplex PCR, while TCRdb's copy carries only in-frame clones and drops some. The sample yields tens of thousands of clones, around 90% seen once. Sequenced input: PBMCs. All receptors derive from a young woman in good health and CMV-seropositive.

The J gene is TRBJ2-5, the V gene TRBV9; no firm D call. This CDR3 region has 12 residues. The germline V gene has CDR1 SGDLS and CDR2 YYNGEE. V was cut by 2 bases and J by 12 bases, with 14 bases left in between. CDR3 loop: CASSVPIGAEYF. CDR3 DNA sequence: TGTGCCAGCAGCGTCCCGATAGGAGCCGAGTACTTC.

The rearrangement uses TRBV19 and TRBJ1-1; D might be TRBD1 (6 bases). The CDR3 totals 16 residues. Looked up from germline, CDR1 is LNHDA and CDR2 is SQIVND (reference sequence). Deletions cut 2 bases from V and 1 base from J, with 14 bases between. The DNA for the CDR3 is TGTGCCAGTAGTATAAGGGGACACCGGGCGAACACTGAAGCTTTCTTT. This sequence encodes CASSIRGHRANTEAFF. The full variable domain, completed using reference TRBV19 and TRBJ1-1, is DGGITQSPKYLFRKEGQNVTLSCEQNLNHDAMYWYRQDPGQGLRLIYYSQIVNDFQKGDIAEGYSVSREKKESFPLTVTSAQKNPTAFYLCASSIRGHRANTEAFFGQGTRLTVV.

The genes are TRBV19 and TRBJ2-5; tentative D call: TRBD2 (6 bases). CDR1 is LNHDA, CDR2 SQIVND, per germline (reference sequence). This CDR3 is 15 amino acids long. V was trimmed by 2 bases and J by 7 bases, leaving 17 bases between them. CDR3 DNA: TGTGCCAGTAGTATAACCCGGGCAAGAGCGGGGACCCAGTACTTC. It yields the protein CASSITRARAGTQYF. The variable domain in full, completed from reference TRBV19 and TRBJ2-5, reads DGGITQSPKYLFRKEGQNVTLSCEQNLNHDAMYWYRQDPGQGLRLIYYSQIVNDFQKGDIAEGYSVSREKKESFPLTVTSAQKNPTAFYLCASSITRARAGTQYFGPGTRLLVL.

V is TRBV5-6 and J is TRBJ1-2; TRBD1 agrees at 10 bases. V shed 4 bases, J shed 8 bases, and the junction held 11 bases outside the gene matches. CDR1 and CDR2 from the germline V gene are SGHDT and YYEEEE. This CDR3 spans 15 amino acids. Here the CDR3 reads CASSARDRGPRGYTF. CDR3 coding DNA: TGTGCCAGCAGCGCAAGGGACAGGGGTCCGAGGGGCTACACCTTC.

The J gene is TRBJ2-7, the V gene TRBV19, with 7 positions matching TRBD2. This CDR3 has 14 amino acids. The germline gives CDR1 LNHDA, CDR2 SQIVND (reference sequence). V lost 3 bases to trimming and J lost 4 bases; unmatched junction nucleotides: 6. In nucleotides, the CDR3 is TGTGCCAGTAGTATCCGGACTAGAAAGTACGAGCAGTACTTC. Amino acid sequence: CASSIRTRKYEQYF. Based on the CDR3 plus reference TRBV19 and TRBJ2-7, the full variable domain is DGGITQSPKYLFRKEGQNVTLSCEQNLNHDAMYWYRQDPGQGLRLIYYSQIVNDFQKGDIAEGYSVSREKKESFPLTVTSAQKNPTAFYLCASSIRTRKYEQYFGPGTRLTVT.

In its sample, this clone was seen once. The V call is TRBV4-2, the J call TRBJ2-5; perhaps TRBD2 as D (5 bases). Germline CDR1 is LGHNA and CDR2 is YNFKEQ. Trimming cost V 0 bases and J 6 bases, with 5 bases left between them. The CDR3 contains 12 residues. For the CDR3, the DNA is TGTGCCAGCAGCCAAGACGGGAAGACCCAGTACTTC. Protein sequence: CASSQDGKTQYF.

This clone is a singleton in its sample. The chain joins TRBV6-5 to TRBJ2-1; TRBD2 matches at 7 bases. This CDR3 contains 15 residues. Germline V gene sequence: CDR1 MNHEY, CDR2 SVGAGI. Trimming cost V 0 bases and J 3 bases; bases outside gene matches: 2. The CDR3 DNA reads as TGTGCCAGCAGTTACTCGGGGGGGATCTACAATGAGCAGTTCTTC. Amino acids: CASSYSGGIYNEQFF.

The chain combines TRBV25-1 with TRBJ1-1; D is uncertain. CDR1 is MGHDK and CDR2 is SYGVNS in the germline V gene. This CDR3 has 14 amino acids. V dropped 1 base and J dropped 5 bases, with 11 bases sitting between them. CDR3 nucleotide sequence: TGTGCCAGCAGTGAATGTTGCGGAGGTACTGAAGCTTTCTTT. Translating gives CASSECCGGTEAFF.

In its sample, this clone was seen once. This chain links TRBV5-4 with TRBJ2-3, with 12 bases lining up with TRBD2. The CDR3 is 15 residues long. V gave up 2 bases and J gave up 6 bases; unmatched junction bases: 4. The germline gives CDR1 SGHNT, CDR2 YYREEE (reference sequence). The CDR3 DNA reads as TGTGCCAGCAGCTTACTAGCGGGGGGTTCCGATACGCAGTATTTT. This gives the protein CASSLLAGGSDTQYF. Supplemented by reference TRBV5-4 and TRBJ2-3, the full variable domain reads ETGVTQSPTHLIKTRGQQVTLRCSSQSGHNTVSWYQQALGQGPQFIFQYYREEENGRGNFPPRFSGLQFPNYSSELNVNALELDDSALYLCASSLLAGGSDTQYFGPGTRLTVL.

The chain couples TRBV23-1 to TRBJ2-5; 9 bases are a match to TRBD1. TRBV23-1 is reported as an ORF; its role is uncertain. The trim removed 4 bases at V and 5 bases at J, leaving 11 bases unmatched. The CDR3 runs to 16 residues. CDR3 residues: CASSRRDRGRWETQYF. The CDR3 DNA sequence: TGCGCCAGCAGTCGAAGAGACAGGGGGAGGTGGGAGACCCAGTACTTC.

J is TRBJ1-1 and V is TRBV7-8, with D hard to call. Deletions cut 5 bases from V and 1 base from J, with 11 bases between. CDR3 length equals 14 residues. From germline, CDR1 is SGHVS and CDR2 FQNEAQ. This chain's CDR3 is CASSPRDWNTEAFF. The CDR3 DNA sequence: TGTGCCAGCAGCCCCCGGGATTGGAACACTGAAGCTTTCTTT. Filled out from reference TRBV7-8 and TRBJ1-1, the complete variable domain reads GAGVSQSPRYKVAKRGQDVALRCDPISGHVSLFWYQQALGQGPEFLTYFQNEAQLDKSGLPSDRFFAERPEGSVSTLKIQRTQQEDSAVYLCASSPRDWNTEAFFGQGTRLTVV.

This clone was seen just once. J is TRBJ1-4 and V is TRBV27; D is perhaps TRBD1 (5 bases). Germline CDR1 reads MNHEY; CDR2 reads SMNVEV (reference sequence). The CDR3 spans 15 residues. The ends were cut back, 0 bases at V and 7 bases at J, with 12 bases in the middle. CDR3 nucleotides: TGTGCCAGCAGTTTATCGGCGGGGCGGGGTGAAAAACTGTTTTTT. Translating it yields CASSLSAGRGEKLFF.

The CDR3 DNA reads as TGTGCCAGCAGCGCCGGGACTAGCGCAGTAAATGAGCAGTTCTTC. It codes for CASSAGTSAVNEQFF. This chain joins TRBV9 and TRBJ2-1; 10 bases are shared with TRBD2. Germline V gives CDR1 SGDLS, CDR2 YYNGEE. The V gene end was trimmed by 3 bases and the J gene end by 7 bases; junction bases not matched to a gene: 7. This CDR3 comprises 15 residues.

The rearrangement links TRBV5-1 to TRBJ2-1, with 11 bases aligning to TRBD2. The CDR3 sequence is 16 residues long. V was pared by 4 bases and J by 4 bases, with 7 bases of the junction left unmatched. CDR1 and CDR2 (germline): SGHRS, YFSETQ. The DNA of the CDR3 is TGCGCCAGCAGCACAACGGGACTAGCGGAATACAATGAGCAGTTCTTC. It specifies CASSTTGLAEYNEQFF.

The chain employs TRBV5-5 and TRBJ2-7; a possible D gene is TRBD1 (5 bases). The length of the CDR3 is 14 residues. Deletions cut 2 bases from V and 3 bases from J, with 12 bases between. Per the germline V gene, CDR1 is SGHKS and CDR2 is YYEKEE (reference sequence). This CDR3 reads CASSLWGPNYEQYF. In DNA form, the CDR3 reads TGTGCCAGCAGCTTATGGGGCCCTAACTACGAGCAGTACTTC.

CDR3 sequence: CASSSRDRVYKVYEKLFF. For the CDR3, the DNA is TGTGCCAGCAGCTCCCGGGACAGGGTGTATAAAGTTTACGAAAAACTGTTTTTT. This chain links TRBV7-9 with TRBJ1-4, with 9 bases identical to TRBD1. V trimming: 4 bases; J trimming: 8 bases; junction bases outside the gene matches: 17. This CDR3 has 18 residues. Per germline, CDR1 SEHNR and CDR2 FQNEAQ (reference sequence).

The gene calls are TRBV7-2 and TRBJ2-7; TRBD1 agrees at 9 bases. The CDR3 spans 14 residues. Trimming removed 3 bases from V and 9 bases from J; junction bases left unmatched: 9. Germline loops: CDR1 SGHTA, CDR2 FQGNSA. CDR3 amino acids: CASSFGTGWLGQYF. In DNA, the CDR3 is TGTGCCAGCAGCTTCGGGACAGGGTGGTTAGGGCAGTACTTC.

The chain joins TRBV29-1 to TRBJ1-1; D remains unclear. The V gene lost 3 bases and the J gene lost 1 base, with 9 bases spanning the gap. The CDR3 consists of 13 residues. Per germline, CDR1 SQVTM and CDR2 ANQGSEA. CDR3 sequence reads: CSVDPKRNTEAFF. In DNA form, the CDR3 reads TGCAGCGTTGATCCCAAGCGGAACACTGAAGCTTTCTTT.

The V call is TRBV30, the J call TRBJ2-3; 8 bases are shared with TRBD2. Germline loops: CDR1 GTSNPN, CDR2 SVGIG (reference sequence). With 2 bases clipped from V and 1 base from J, the junction kept 11 bases outside the gene matches. This CDR3 comprises 17 residues. CDR3 loop: CAWSIVGTGGCTDTQYF. The CDR3, as DNA: TGTGCCTGGAGTATCGTTGGAACGGGGGGGTGCACAGATACGCAGTATTTT.

The rearrangement joins TRBV7-6 to TRBJ2-7; the match to TRBD1 covers 9 bases. After removal of 5 bases from V and 2 bases from J, the junction contained 4 bases not matched to a gene. Looked up from germline, CDR1 is SGHVS and CDR2 is FNYEAQ. CDR3 length: 14 amino acids. CDR3 sequence (DNA): TGTGCCAGCAGCGTACAGGGGGCTACCTACGAGCAGTACTTC. Translation: CASSVQGATYEQYF.